Presented here are 20 T cell receptor beta chains from one specimen sequenced in a study of T-cell reconstitution after alpha-beta-depleted transplantation in children. It was with unique molecular identifiers that the TCRbeta library was prepared. In TCRdb, the PCR reads were re-called with MiXCR into one record per CDR3 protein. The table includes over 400,000 distinct CDR3 sequences, approximately 12% detected once. The specimen comprised PBMCs from the stem cell graft donor, sampled from the stem cell graft. The receptors shown here come from a human donor who donated a stem cell graft to a child with combined immunodeficiency.

V and J are TRBV6-2 or TRBV6-3 and TRBJ2-2, with D possibly being TRBD2 (6 bases). The germline V gene has CDR1 MNHEY and CDR2 SVGEGT. The CDR3 consists of 16 residues. The V and J ends lost 5 bases and 3 bases respectively, with 16 bases between them. The CDR3 DNA follows: TGTGCCAGCAGTATCCGGGGGAGTCGCTACACCGGGGAGCTGTTTTTT. Its protein is CASSIRGSRYTGELFF.

CDR3: CAWNTGSGYNEQFF. CDR3 nucleotide sequence: TGTGCCTGGAACACGGGATCGGGCTACAATGAGCAGTTCTTC. The chain links TRBV30 to TRBJ2-1, with D maybe TRBD2 (5 bases). Germline V gives CDR1 GTSNPN, CDR2 SVGIG (reference sequence). The ends were cut back, 4 bases at V and 3 bases at J, with 13 bases in the middle. The CDR3 consists of 14 residues.

In its sample, this clonotype was seen a few times. This rearrangement joins TRBV7-9 to TRBJ1-5, with D uncertain. V lost 2 bases, J lost 2 bases, and 10 bases lay in between. This CDR3 contains 15 residues. Germline V CDR1 and CDR2: SEHNR, FQNEAQ (reference sequence). CDR3 sequence: CASSLWAGGNQPQHF. In DNA, the CDR3 is TGTGCCAGCAGCTTATGGGCAGGCGGCAATCAGCCCCAGCATTTT.

The rearrangement links TRBV30 to TRBJ2-2; D uncertain. Trimming took 3 bases from V and 0 from J, leaving 5 bases between them. This CDR3 has 13 amino acids. Germline V gives CDR1 GTSNPN, CDR2 SVGIG (reference sequence). CDR3 loop: CAWRESNTGELFF. For the CDR3, the DNA is TGTGCCTGGAGGGAGTCGAACACCGGGGAGCTGTTTTTT.

Comment on this clonotype: Because it lacks the conserved phenylalanine or tryptophan at the end, this CDR3 is likely a read error. This chain joins TRBV20-1 and TRBJ1-1; 8 bases match TRBD1. The CDR3 has 14 amino acids. Losses at the gene ends were 3 bases for V and 3 bases for J; bases not matched to a gene: 6. CDR1 is DFQATT and CDR2 is SNEGSKA in the germline V gene (reference sequence). In nucleotides, the CDR3 is TGCAGTGCTAGCTCCCGGGACAGGCACACTGAAGCTTTCTAT. Amino acid sequence: CSASSRDRHTEAFY.

This clonotype was detected only a few times. This chain connects TRBV7-8 to TRBJ2-1; the match to TRBD1 covers 12 bases. This CDR3 has 16 amino acids. Germline V CDR1 and CDR2: SGHVS, FQNEAQ. Trimming at V came to 2 bases and at J to 9 bases, leaving 8 bases not matched to a gene. CDR3 loop: CASSLRGGQGASEQFF. In nucleotides, the CDR3 is TGTGCCAGCAGCTTAAGAGGGGGACAGGGGGCATCTGAGCAGTTCTTC.

This clonotype was picked up a small number of times. The chain joins TRBV6-5 to TRBJ2-5, with a possible D match to TRBD1 (5 bases). The germline CDR1 and CDR2 sequences are MNHEY and SVGAGI. The ends were cut back, 0 bases at V and 4 bases at J, with 6 bases in the middle. The CDR3 contains 13 residues. The CDR3 loop reads CASSYSDIETQYF. The CDR3 nucleotides read TGTGCCAGCAGTTACTCGGACATAGAGACCCAGTACTTC.

This chain uses TRBV7-2 with TRBJ2-3; unclear D gene. Germline-derived CDR1 and CDR2 are SGHTA and FQGNSA. V lost 1 base and J lost 0, with 11 bases in between. The CDR3 is made up of 16 amino acids. DNA for the CDR3: TGTGCCAGCAGCTTAGATGGATCCCCTAGCACAGATACGCAGTATTTT. It is translated as CASSLDGSPSTDTQYF.

This clonotype was seen more than once but under ten times. J is TRBJ2-5 and V is TRBV7-2, with D possibly TRBD2 on 6 matching bases. The V end lost 6 bases, the J end lost 3 bases, and 11 bases lay between the germline ends. The CDR3 contains 13 residues. Germline V gene sequence: CDR1 SGHTA, CDR2 FQGNSA. For the CDR3, the DNA is TGTGCCAGCAGGCTCGGAGGGGAAGAGACCCAGTACTTC. As protein: CASRLGGEETQYF.

This chain links TRBV15 with TRBJ2-5, with 8 bases fitting TRBD2. Trimming took 6 bases from V and 3 from J; bases not matched to a gene: 0. Per the germline V gene, CDR1 is LNHNV and CDR2 is YYDKDF (reference sequence). The CDR3 is made up of 12 amino acids. The CDR3 spells CATRAGEETQYF. The CDR3 DNA reads TGTGCCACCAGAGCGGGGGAAGAGACCCAGTACTTC.

The V and J genes are TRBV5-1 and TRBJ2-5; D call uncertain. Germline V gives CDR1 SGHRS, CDR2 YFSETQ. V was clipped by 3 bases and J by 4 bases, with 16 bases between them. This CDR3 comprises 15 residues. CDR3 sequence (DNA): TGCGCCAGCAGCTATGGGGTCAGCCAAGGAGAGACCCAGTACTTC. Its protein product is CASSYGVSQGETQYF.

This clonotype has a count of ten or more. Germline is not matched at one junction end, which may reflect a read error. This chain connects TRBV4-3 to TRBJ2-2, with D perhaps TRBD1 (5 bases). The germline gives CDR1 LGHNA, CDR2 YSLEER. The CDR3 spans 15 residues. CDR3 nucleotides: TGCGCCAGCAGCCAAGTATGGGGTGGGGCCGGAGAGCTGTTTTTT. As protein: CASSQVWGGAGELFF.

A few counts support this clonotype. The chain carries TRBV12-3 or TRBV12-4 and TRBJ2-3; 11 positions agree with TRBD2. V was pared by 2 bases and J by 5 bases, with 12 bases of the junction left unmatched. The CDR3 has 18 amino acids. CDR3 residues: CASSLLDLAGGLEDTQYF. CDR3 coding DNA: TGTGCCAGCAGTTTACTGGATTTAGCGGGGGGGCTTGAAGATACGCAGTATTTT.

This clonotype was observed a handful of times. The chain is built from TRBV12-3 or TRBV12-4 and TRBJ2-3; D call uncertain. The V end lost 6 bases, the J end lost 3 bases, and 7 bases lay between the germline ends. There are 12 residues in the CDR3. The CDR3: CASRPNTDTQYF. In DNA form, the CDR3 reads TGTGCCAGCAGACCAAATACAGATACGCAGTATTTT.

The CDR3 nucleotides are TGTGCCAGCACCAGATGGGGGACCCCCTACGAGCAGTACTTC. Protein product: CASTRWGTPYEQYF. The chain couples TRBV5-5 to TRBJ2-7; D assignment may be TRBD1 or TRBD2 (5 bases each). Germline values: CDR1 SGHKS, CDR2 YYEKEE (reference sequence). Between the trimmed V and J ends, which lost 6 bases and 2 bases, there was a span of 15 bases. This CDR3 has 14 amino acids.

This clonotype was counted a few times. V gene TRBV15 combines with J gene TRBJ2-1; 9 bases map to TRBD1. CDR3 size: 15 residues. Germline assignment: CDR1 LNHNV and CDR2 YYDKDF (reference sequence). V was clipped by 0 bases and J by 6 bases; unmatched bases: 3. CDR3 nucleotides: TGTGCCACCAGCAGAGACATGGGACAGGGCAATGAGCAGTTCTTC. This translates into CATSRDMGQGNEQFF.

The chain is built from TRBV7-9 and TRBJ1-1; maybe TRBD1 (5 bases). The ends were cut back, 6 bases at V and 8 bases at J, with 13 bases in the middle. The CDR3 spans 12 residues. Germline values: CDR1 SEHNR, CDR2 FQNEAQ (reference sequence). The CDR3 bases are TGTGCCAGCAGTTATCAGGGACGGGAAGCTTTCTTT. Amino acids: CASSYQGREAFF.

This chain links TRBV7-2 with TRBJ1-3; D remains ambiguous. The CDR3 is made up of 14 amino acids. V lost 4 bases and J lost 4, with 11 bases in between. Germline CDR1 and CDR2: SGHTA and FQGNSA. CDR3: CASSSPGWGNTIYF. CDR3 nucleotides: TGTGCCAGCAGCTCACCCGGTTGGGGAAACACCATATATTTT.

The chain recombines TRBV11-2 with TRBJ2-1, with TRBD2 as a possible D gene (5 bases). V was clipped by 3 bases and J by 5 bases, with 8 bases between them. The CDR3 is 13 residues long. Germline CDR1 SGHAT, CDR2 FQNNGV. The CDR3 DNA is TGTGCCAGCAGCTTTAGGGAGCACAATGAGCAGTTCTTC. It codes for CASSFREHNEQFF.

This clonotype was recorded many times. The chain recombines TRBV27 with TRBJ2-1; no definite D call. Germline-derived CDR1 and CDR2 are MNHEY and SMNVEV (reference sequence). The CDR3 consists of 14 residues. The V gene lost 3 bases and the J gene lost 3 bases, with 9 bases spanning the gap. CDR3 DNA: TGTGCCAGCAGTTTGGTAGGGCTCTACAATGAGCAGTTCTTC. Protein: CASSLVGLYNEQFF.